This TCR beta chain was sequenced for a study of Ad26.COV2.S vaccination and SARS-CoV-2 variants. Study details: Ad26.COV2.S, an intramuscular injection, was given once or twice 56 days apart.

The germline V and J ends were trimmed by 4 bases and 7 bases, with 14 bases remaining between them. The CDR3 has 13 amino acids. Germline V gene sequence: CDR1 SGHTA, CDR2 FQGTGA. The assay was immunoSEQ multiplex PCR, and TCRdb's table has in-frame clones only and misses some. Seen here are 360,000 or so clones, 89% observed once, and the top ten hold approximately 1.9%. This sample's treatment: roughly 18 received Ad26.COV2.S at low or high dose, single or two shots; a few received placebo; per-sample allocation not given. Sampling was done on day 63 after the first vaccine or placebo injection. In the vaccine, an Ad26 vector expressed the SARS-CoV-2 spike of the Wuhan strain.

Sequencing used peripheral blood, obtained in a trial of Ad26.COV2.S vaccine versus placebo. The V and J genes are TRBV7-3 and TRBJ2-7, with D possibly TRBD2 on 6 matching bases. The TCR originated in a person aged 18-60 years who received the Ad26.COV2.S COVID-19 vaccine or a placebo. CDR3 bases: TGTGCCAGCAGCTCACGGGCCGCGGGGGAGCAGTACTTC. It specifies CASSSRAAGEQYF.